This T cell receptor (beta chain) was sequenced during a study of T cell changes during pregnancy in multiple sclerosis. CDR1 and CDR2 from the germline V gene are ENHRY and SYGVKD. After removal of 2 bases from V and 7 bases from J, the junction contained 3 bases not matched to a gene. The CDR3 runs 15 residues. The data were produced by immunoSEQ multiplex PCR, yet TCRdb's version contains in-frame clones alone and is incomplete. The table has roughly 50,000 clones, 80% to 90% seen once. Sequencing was performed on CD8+ T cells from peripheral blood mononuclear cells, taken in the second trimester of pregnancy. This clonotype was obtained from a female donor with multiple sclerosis, enrolled in a pregnancy study. The chain is built from TRBV10-3 and TRBJ2-1; 12 positions match TRBD2. The CDR3 is CAISELAGGRNEQFF. CDR3 nucleotide sequence: TGTGCCATCAGTGAGCTAGCGGGGGGGCGTAATGAGCAGTTCTTC.